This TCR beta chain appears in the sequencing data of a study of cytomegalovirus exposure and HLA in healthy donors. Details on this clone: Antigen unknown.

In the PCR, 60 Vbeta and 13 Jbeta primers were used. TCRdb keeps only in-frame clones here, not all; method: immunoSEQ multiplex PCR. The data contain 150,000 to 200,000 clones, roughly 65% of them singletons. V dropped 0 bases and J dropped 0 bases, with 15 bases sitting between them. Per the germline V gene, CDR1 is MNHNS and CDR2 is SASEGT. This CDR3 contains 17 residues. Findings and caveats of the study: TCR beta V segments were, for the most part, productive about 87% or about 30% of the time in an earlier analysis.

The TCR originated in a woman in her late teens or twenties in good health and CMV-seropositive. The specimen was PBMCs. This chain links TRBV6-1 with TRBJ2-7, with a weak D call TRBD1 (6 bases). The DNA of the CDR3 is TGTGCCAGCAGTGAAGCGTCTTACAGGGTCCCCTCCTACGAGCAGTACTTC. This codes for CASSEASYRVPSYEQYF.